This T cell receptor (beta chain) appears in the sequencing data of a study of breast tumors, draining lymph nodes, adjacent tissues. A few counts support this clonotype. The antigen is unknown. Study-wide findings and caveats: Tumor and nontumor repertoires were significantly more similar in luminal-like than in basal-like breast cancer. Findings are consistent with lymph node origin and intratumoral expansion of most tumor T cells. Data only fit, rather than demonstrated, lymph node origin of most tumor T cells. Compared with lymph nodes, tumors were less diverse; compared with nontumor tissue, more.

This CDR3 spans 14 amino acids. Germline CDR1 is SGHAT and CDR2 is FQNNGV. The ends lost 5 bases at V and 6 bases at J; junction bases unmatched: 9. TCRdb re-derived calls from the multiplex PCR reads in MiXCR, one entry per CDR3 protein. Altogether some 100,000 distinct CDR3 sequences are present, around 20% being singletons, with the ten largest covering roughly 1.2%. Samples came from axillary lymph nodes draining the breast cancer. Source material: axillary lymph node tissue. This sequence was found in a female donor with breast cancer. Some clones in this sample may be carry-over from other donors' samples. The chain employs TRBV11-2 and TRBJ1-1; TRBD1 aligns across 7 bases. The CDR3 loop reads CASSQEGAGAEAFF. For the CDR3, the DNA is TGTGCCAGCAGCCAAGAGGGGGCTGGGGCTGAAGCTTTCTTT.